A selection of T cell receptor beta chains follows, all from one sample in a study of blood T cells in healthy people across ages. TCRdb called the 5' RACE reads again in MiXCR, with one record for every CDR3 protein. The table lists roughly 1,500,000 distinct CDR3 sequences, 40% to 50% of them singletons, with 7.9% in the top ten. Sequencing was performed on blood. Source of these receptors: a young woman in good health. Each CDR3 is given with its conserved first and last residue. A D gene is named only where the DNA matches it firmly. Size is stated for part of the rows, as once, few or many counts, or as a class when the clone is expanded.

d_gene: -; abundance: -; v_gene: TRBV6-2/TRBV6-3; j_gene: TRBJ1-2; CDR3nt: TGTGCCAGCAGTTACGGGCGGGCCTATGGCTACACCTTC; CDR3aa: CASSYGRAYGYTF
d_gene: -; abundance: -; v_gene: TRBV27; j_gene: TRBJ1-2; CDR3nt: TGTACCAGCAGAATGACGGGAGGGTATGGCTACACCTTC; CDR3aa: CTSRMTGGYGYTF
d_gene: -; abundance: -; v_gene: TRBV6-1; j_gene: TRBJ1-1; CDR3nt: TGTGCCAGCAGTGAAAGTAGGGGTAGAGTTGACACTGAAGCTTTCTTT; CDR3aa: CASSESRGRVDTEAFF
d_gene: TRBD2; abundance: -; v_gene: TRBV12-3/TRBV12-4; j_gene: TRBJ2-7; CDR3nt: TGTGCCCCCCGCTCCGGACTAGCGGGAGGGGAGCAGTACTTC; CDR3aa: CAPRSGLAGGEQYF
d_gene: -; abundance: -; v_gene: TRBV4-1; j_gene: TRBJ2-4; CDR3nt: TGCGCCAGCAGCCAGCCCTTAGAATCCGGGGCCAAAAACATTCAGTACTTC; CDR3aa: CASSQPLESGAKNIQYF
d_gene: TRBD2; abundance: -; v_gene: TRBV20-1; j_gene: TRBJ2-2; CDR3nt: TGCAGTGCTAGAGTGGCTAGCGGGGCCGGGGAGCTGTTTTTT; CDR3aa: CSARVASGAGELFF
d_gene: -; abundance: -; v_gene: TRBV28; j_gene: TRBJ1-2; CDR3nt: TGTGCCAGCAAAGAAGGACGGGGCTACACCTTC; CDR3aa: CASKEGRGYTF
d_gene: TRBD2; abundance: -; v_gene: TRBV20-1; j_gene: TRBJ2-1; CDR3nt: TGCAGTGCCCCTAGCGGAAGGTCCTACAATGAGCAGTTCTTC; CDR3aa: CSAPSGRSYNEQFF
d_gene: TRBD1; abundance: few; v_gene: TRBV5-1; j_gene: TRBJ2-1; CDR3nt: TGCGCCAGCGGACCGGGACAGCACTACAATGAGCAGTTCTTC; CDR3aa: CASGPGQHYNEQFF
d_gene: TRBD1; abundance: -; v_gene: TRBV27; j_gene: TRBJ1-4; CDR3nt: TGTGCCAGCAGCGGACAGGGGGCTGCTAATGAAAAACTGTTTTTT; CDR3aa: CASSGQGAANEKLFF
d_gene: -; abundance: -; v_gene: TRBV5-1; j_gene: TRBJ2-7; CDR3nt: TGCGCCAGCAGCTCCCCCGGAATCGACGAGCAGTACTTC; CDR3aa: CASSSPGIDEQYF
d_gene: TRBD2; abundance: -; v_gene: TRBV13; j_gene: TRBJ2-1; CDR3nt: TGTGCCAGCAGCTTTCCCTTAGCGGGGGTTTATGAGCAGTTCTTC; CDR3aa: CASSFPLAGVYEQFF
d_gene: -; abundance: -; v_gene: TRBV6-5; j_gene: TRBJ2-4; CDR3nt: TGTGCCAGCAGTCCCGGGACCATTCAGTACTTC; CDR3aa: CASSPGTIQYF
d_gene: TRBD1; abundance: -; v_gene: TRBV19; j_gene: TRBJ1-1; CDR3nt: TGTGCCAGTAGGAAGCTCCGGGACAGACTGAACACTGAAGCTTTCTTT; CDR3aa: CASRKLRDRLNTEAFF
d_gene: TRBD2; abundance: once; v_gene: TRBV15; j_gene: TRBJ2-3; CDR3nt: TGTGCCACCTTAGCCGCGGGAGGCCCCACAGATACGCAGTATTTT; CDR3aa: CATLAAGGPTDTQYF
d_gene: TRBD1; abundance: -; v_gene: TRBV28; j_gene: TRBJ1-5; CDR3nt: TGTGCCAGCAGTTCGGACAGGCGTAGCAATCAGCCCCAGCATTTT; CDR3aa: CASSSDRRSNQPQHF
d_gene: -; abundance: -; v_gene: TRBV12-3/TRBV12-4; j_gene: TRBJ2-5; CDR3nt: TGTGCCAGCAGTCCCGGACTACAAAGTTGGGAGACCCAGTACTTC; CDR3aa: CASSPGLQSWETQYF
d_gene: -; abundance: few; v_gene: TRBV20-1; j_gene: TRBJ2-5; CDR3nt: TGCAGTGCCACCGTGACAGTCCAAGAGACCCAGTACTTC; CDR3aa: CSATVTVQETQYF
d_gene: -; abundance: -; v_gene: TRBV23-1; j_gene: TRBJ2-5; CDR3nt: TGCGCCAGCAGTCAATCGAACAGGGAAGAGACCCAGTACTTC; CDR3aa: CASSQSNREETQYF
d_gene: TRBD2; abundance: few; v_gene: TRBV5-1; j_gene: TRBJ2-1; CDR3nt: TGCGCCAGCAGCTTTCGGTCCCCCGGACTAGCACCCCACAATGAGCAGTTCTTC; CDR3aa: CASSFRSPGLAPHNEQFF
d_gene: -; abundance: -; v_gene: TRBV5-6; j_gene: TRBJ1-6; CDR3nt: TGTGCCAGCAGCTTGGAGAGGCGTGCGAATTCACCCCTCCACTTT; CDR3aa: CASSLERRANSPLHF
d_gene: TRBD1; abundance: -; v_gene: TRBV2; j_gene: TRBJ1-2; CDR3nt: TGTGCCAGCACTCGGACAGGGGATGCAGATGGCTACACCTTC; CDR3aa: CASTRTGDADGYTF
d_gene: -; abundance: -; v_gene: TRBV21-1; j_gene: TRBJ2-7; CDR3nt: TGTGCCAGCATCACCCAATCACTGGGGGAGCAGTACTTC; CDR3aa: CASITQSLGEQYF
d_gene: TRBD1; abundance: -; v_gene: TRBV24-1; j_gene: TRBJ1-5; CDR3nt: TGTGCCACCAGTCGGGGGACAGGACCCAGCAATCAGCCCCAGCATTTT; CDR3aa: CATSRGTGPSNQPQHF
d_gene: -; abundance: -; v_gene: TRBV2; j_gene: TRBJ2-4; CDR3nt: TGTGCCAGCTCAAGCGTAGGAGGAGCCAAAAACATTCAGTACTTC; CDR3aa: CASSSVGGAKNIQYF
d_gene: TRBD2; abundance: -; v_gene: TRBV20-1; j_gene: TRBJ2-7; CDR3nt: TGCAGTGCAAATAGCGGGGGGGCCTACGAGCAGTACTTC; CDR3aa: CSANSGGAYEQYF
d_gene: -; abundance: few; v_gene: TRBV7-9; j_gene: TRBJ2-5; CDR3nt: TGTGCCAGCAGACAAACAGAGACCCAGTACTTC; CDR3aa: CASRQTETQYF
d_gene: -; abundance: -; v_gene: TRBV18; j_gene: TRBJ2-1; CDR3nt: TGTGCCAGCTCACCCCTAGACAGGGGACTAGCTAATGAGCAGTTCTTC; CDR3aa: CASSPLDRGLANEQFF
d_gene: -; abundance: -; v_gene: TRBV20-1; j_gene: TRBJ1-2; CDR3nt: TGCAGTGCTAGAGAAGGCGAGGGGATCTATGGCTACACCTTC; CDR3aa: CSAREGEGIYGYTF
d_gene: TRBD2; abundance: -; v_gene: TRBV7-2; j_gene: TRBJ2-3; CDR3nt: TGTGCCAGCAGCTTATCGGGAATACGGGGGGGCCTTTTCGGAGATACGCAGTATTTT; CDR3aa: CASSLSGIRGGLFGDTQYF
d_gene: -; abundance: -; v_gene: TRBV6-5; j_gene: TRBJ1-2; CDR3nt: TGTGCCAGCAGTTACCACAGCAACTATGGCTACACCTTC; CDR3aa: CASSYHSNYGYTF
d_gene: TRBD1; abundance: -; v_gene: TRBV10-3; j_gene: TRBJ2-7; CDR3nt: TGTGCCATCACTACCGGGACAGCCGCCTACGAGCAGTACTTC; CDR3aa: CAITTGTAAYEQYF
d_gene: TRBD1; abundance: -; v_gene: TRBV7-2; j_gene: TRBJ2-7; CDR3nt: TGTGCCAGCAGCGTTGGGACAGGGAGGGATGAGCAGTACTTC; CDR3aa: CASSVGTGRDEQYF